Listed below are T cell receptor beta chains from one sample, sequenced in a study of regulatory T cells in long-lasting Graves disease. A single record per CDR3 protein comes from TCRdb applying MiXCR to the multiplex PCR reads. The profile shows around 500,000 distinct CDR3 sequences, around 20% of them singletons. Sequencing used peripheral blood mononuclear cells (PBMCs), obtained when the disease was refractory, from a patient treated with antithyroid drugs. The source of these receptors is a female donor with Graves disease. CDR3s include the opening cysteine and the closing phenylalanine or tryptophan. D genes are given only for firm matches. The size of a clone is reported for some rows only, either as once, few or many, or as a class for expanded clones.

clone_size d_call j_call v_call cdr3_nt cdr3_aa
few NA TRBJ2-1 TRBV12-5 TGTGCTAGTGGTTTTCTCTTGTTGGGTAGCGATACTTACAATGAGCAGTTCTTC CASGFLLLGSDTYNEQFF
many NA TRBJ1-2 TRBV12-3/TRBV12-4 TGTGCCAGCACACCGGGACTGAATAACGTCTATGGCTACACCTTC CASTPGLNNVYGYTF
many NA TRBJ1-1 TRBV15 TGTGCCACCAGCAGAGCTCGCAGGTTAACTGAAGCTTTCTTT CATSRARRLTEAFF
NA NA TRBJ1-5 TRBV28 TGTGCCAGCAGTTTATATCTGGGTAGCAATCAGCCCCAGCATTTT CASSLYLGSNQPQHF
NA TRBD2 TRBJ2-7 TRBV13 TGTGCCAGCAGCGATGGACTAGCGGGAGCCTCCTACGAGCAGTACTTC CASSDGLAGASYEQYF
many TRBD2 TRBJ2-2 TRBV28 TGTGCCAGCACCCGCGGGAGCCCCGGGGAGCTGTTTTTT CASTRGSPGELFF
many TRBD1 TRBJ2-7 TRBV29-1 TGCAGCGTCCGGGACAGGGTTTTTCGGGAGCAGTACTTC CSVRDRVFREQYF
few NA TRBJ1-1 TRBV6-1 TGTGCTTGTGACGGGGGGTGGAGGAACCATCTAACTGAAGCTTTCTTT CACDGGWRNHLTEAFF
few TRBD2 TRBJ2-5 TRBV30 TGTGCCTGGAGCCCATCTAGCGGGGAGACCCAGTACTTC CAWSPSSGETQYF
few NA TRBJ1-6 TRBV6-1 TGTGCCAGCAGTAAGACCACAGGGACCTATAATTCACCCCTCCACTTT CASSKTTGTYNSPLHF
NA TRBD1 TRBJ2-7 TRBV27 TGTGCCAGCAGTCCCGGGACAGTTAATCTGTGGGAGCAGTACTTC CASSPGTVNLWEQYF
many NA TRBJ1-1 TRBV29-1 TGCAGCGTTGCCTGGTCATTGAACACTGAAGCTTTCTTT CSVAWSLNTEAFF
many NA TRBJ1-1 TRBV6-1 TGTGCCAGCAGTGCGGGTCGGGGAGAGCACACTGAAGCTTTCTTT CASSAGRGEHTEAFF
NA TRBD1 TRBJ1-1 TRBV19 TGTGCCAGTAGTAGGTGGACAGGGGGCTGGGACACTGAAGCTTTCTTT CASSRWTGGWDTEAFF
few TRBD1 TRBJ2-7 TRBV5-1 TGCGCCAGCAGCACTAACAGGGGACGGGACGAGCAGTACTTC CASSTNRGRDEQYF
many NA TRBJ2-5 TRBV7-2 TGTGCCAGCAGCTTATTTTGGACGAATCAAGAGACCCAGTACTTC CASSLFWTNQETQYF
NA NA TRBJ1-6 TRBV25-1 TGTGCCAGCAGTGAAAGCGGGGGCCTTAATTCACCCCTCCACTTT CASSESGGLNSPLHF
many NA TRBJ2-7 TRBV3-1 TGTGCCAGCAGCCCGGGACTGGGGGGCGAGCAGTACTTC CASSPGLGGEQYF
many NA TRBJ1-1 TRBV5-1 TGCGCCAGCAGCTTGGTACGGGGGCGGACTGAAGCTTTCTTT CASSLVRGRTEAFF
NA NA TRBJ1-2 TRBV5-6 TGTGCCAGCAGCTTGTCCTCTGGCTACACCTTC CASSLSSGYTF
many NA TRBJ1-2 TRBV28 TGTGCCAGCACCCTTAGTGGGAACTATGGCTACACCTTC CASTLSGNYGYTF
many NA TRBJ1-5 TRBV28 TGTGCCAGCAGTTCGACAGAGGTTAGCAATCAGCCCCAGCATTTT CASSSTEVSNQPQHF
NA NA TRBJ1-2 TRBV3-1 TGTGCCAGCAGCCAAGAGCTCTCGGGGGGTTATAACTATGGCTACACCTTC CASSQELSGGYNYGYTF
NA NA TRBJ1-5 TRBV20-1 TGCAGTGCTAGAGACCACGCAGGGGCCCAGCCCCAGCATTTT CSARDHAGAQPQHF
many NA TRBJ1-2 TRBV7-9 TGTGCCAGCAGCTTGGATCAGGGCGCAAGGGGCTACACCTTC CASSLDQGARGYTF
many NA TRBJ1-2 TRBV28 TGTGCCAGCAGCTTAGCAACGTCGAACTATGGCTACACCTTC CASSLATSNYGYTF
once NA TRBJ2-7 TRBV6-2/TRBV6-3 TGTGCCAGCGTCCGGGGGGCGCAGCTCGAGCAGTACTTC CASVRGAQLEQYF
once TRBD1 TRBJ2-4 TRBV19 TGTGCCAGTAGTTCGCCGGGACAGGGGGGAGACATTCAGTACTTC CASSSPGQGGDIQYF
few NA TRBJ2-7 TRBV6-2/TRBV6-3 TGTGCCAGCAGCGGTACACCGTCCTACGAGCAGTACTTC CASSGTPSYEQYF
NA NA TRBJ2-7 TRBV6-7 TGTGCCAGCAGTTGGCAAACCCTGCTATGGGCAGGACAATTCAGGATGTCGTACTTC CASSWQTLLWAGQFRMSYF
many NA TRBJ2-7 TRBV7-9 TGTGCCACGGGGGACGGGTCCTACGAGCAGTACTTC CATGDGSYEQYF
few NA TRBJ1-1 TRBV6-1 TGTGCCAGCAAGGGCTTAGGGGACACTGAAGCTTTCTTT CASKGLGDTEAFF
many NA TRBJ1-6 TRBV27 TGTGCCAGCAGCGTCAGACAGACAAATAATTCACCCCTCCACTTT CASSVRQTNNSPLHF
few NA TRBJ1-1 TRBV7-9 TGTGCCAGCAGCTTTAGATGGGGATTGGACACTGAAGCTTTCTTT CASSFRWGLDTEAFF
NA NA TRBJ1-4 TRBV27 TGTGCCAGCAGTCCAGGAACGACTATACATGAAAAACTGTTTTTT CASSPGTTIHEKLFF
many TRBD1 TRBJ1-6 TRBV28 TGTGCCAGCAGTTCGGCGGGACAGGGTAATTCACCCCTCCACTTT CASSSAGQGNSPLHF
NA TRBD2 TRBJ2-1 TRBV7-3 TGTGCCAGCAGCTTAATGGGGACTAGCGTATTTGAGCAGTTCTTC CASSLMGTSVFEQFF
many NA TRBJ2-7 TRBV12-3/TRBV12-4 TGTGCCAGCACTCCCCAGCTCCGCCTTGGGCAGTACTTC CASTPQLRLGQYF
NA TRBD1 TRBJ2-5 TRBV30 TGTGCCTGGAGTAGTCAGGGGGCAGAGACCCAGTACTTC CAWSSQGAETQYF
few NA TRBJ1-1 TRBV6-1 TGTGCCAGCTCTCCCCGGACAGTCACTGAAGCTTTCTTT CASSPRTVTEAFF